This entry is about one T cell receptor (beta chain). Its antigen remains unidentified. The data derive from a study of T cell responses to AZD1222 COVID-19 vaccine. Study-wide findings and caveats: Along spike, vaccine-associated CD4 TCRs were found throughout, with dominance at 160-218 and 743-854.

The germline V and J ends were trimmed by 0 bases and 5 bases, with 11 bases remaining between them. In germline, CDR1 is SGHAT, CDR2 FQNNGV. The CDR3 runs to 16 residues. The repertoire was sequenced with immunoSEQ multiplex PCR; TCRdb's copy has only in-frame clones and lacks some. The sample consists of roughly 120,000 clones, 88% of them appearing once. V and J are TRBV11-2 and TRBJ1-6; D remains ambiguous. The sequence was obtained from an adult in good health. This sample comprised peripheral blood, obtained on day 0 of AZD1222 vaccination. In DNA form, the CDR3 reads TGTGCCAGCAGCTTAGAAGGGTTGGCGAATAATTCACCCCTCCACTTT. It yields the protein CASSLEGLANNSPLHF.